This T cell receptor beta chain was recovered during a study of cytomegalovirus exposure and HLA in healthy donors. Overall study results and limits: Presence/absence analyses supposed approximately even sequencing depth among donors.

The PCR had 60 Vbeta and 13 Jbeta primers. Profiled with immunoSEQ multiplex PCR; TCRdb holds only in-frame clones, not every one. This sample yields approximately 110,000 clones, of which approximately 70% are seen a single time; approximately 3% belongs to the top ten. Notes on this clone: Its antigen is unidentified.

Germline V gene sequence: CDR1 SGHRS, CDR2 YFSETQ. This CDR3 has 17 residues. Trimming left V 4 bases short and J 5 bases short, with 24 bases between. The sequencing sample was made of PBMCs. The origin of this receptor is a man aged 25 to 45 in good health and CMV-seronegative. The chain links TRBV5-1 to TRBJ2-5; maybe TRBD2 (6 bases). CDR3: CASSRGRDSLYIETQYF. CDR3 nucleotides: TGCGCCAGCAGCAGGGGAAGGGACTCCTTGTACATTGAGACCCAGTACTTC.